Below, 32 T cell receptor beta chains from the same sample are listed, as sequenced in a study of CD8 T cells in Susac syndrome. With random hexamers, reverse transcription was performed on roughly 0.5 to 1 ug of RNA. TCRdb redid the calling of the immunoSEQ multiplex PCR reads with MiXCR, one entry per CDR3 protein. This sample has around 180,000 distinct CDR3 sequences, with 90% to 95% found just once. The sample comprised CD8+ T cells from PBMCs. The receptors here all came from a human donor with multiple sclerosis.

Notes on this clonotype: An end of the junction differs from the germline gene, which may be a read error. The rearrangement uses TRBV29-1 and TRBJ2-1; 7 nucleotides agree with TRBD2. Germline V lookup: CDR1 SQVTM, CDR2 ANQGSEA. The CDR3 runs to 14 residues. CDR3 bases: TGCAGCGTCGAAGGCGGGAGAACCTACAATGAGCAGTTCTTC. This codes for CSVEGGRTYNEQFF.

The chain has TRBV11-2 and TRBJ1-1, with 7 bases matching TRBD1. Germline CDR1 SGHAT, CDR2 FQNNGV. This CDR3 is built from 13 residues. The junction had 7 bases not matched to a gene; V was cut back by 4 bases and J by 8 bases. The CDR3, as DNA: TGTGCCAGCAGCTGGACAGGACCTGGAGAAGCTTTCTTT. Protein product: CASSWTGPGEAFF.

CDR3 sequence reads: CAWSTSLTVNTEAFF. The CDR3 bases are TGTGCCTGGAGTACGTCCTTAACAGTAAACACTGAAGCTTTCTTT. The chain is built from TRBV30 and TRBJ1-1; D call uncertain. CDR3 length: 15 residues. Trimming took 2 bases from V and 2 from J, leaving 15 bases between them. Germline-derived CDR1 and CDR2 are GTSNPN and SVGIG (reference sequence).

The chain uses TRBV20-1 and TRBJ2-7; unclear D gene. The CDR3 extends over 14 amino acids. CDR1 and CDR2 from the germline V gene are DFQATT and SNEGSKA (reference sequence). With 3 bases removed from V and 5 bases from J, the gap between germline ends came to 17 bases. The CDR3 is CSASRWEDTHEQYF. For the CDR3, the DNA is TGCAGTGCTAGCCGGTGGGAAGACACGCACGAGCAGTACTTC.

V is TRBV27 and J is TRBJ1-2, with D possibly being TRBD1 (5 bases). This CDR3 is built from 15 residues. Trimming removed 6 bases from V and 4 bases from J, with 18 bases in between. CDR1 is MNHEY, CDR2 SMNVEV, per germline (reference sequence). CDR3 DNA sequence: TGTGCCAGCAGCCACCTGCGGGGCGGCGGCTATGGCTACACCTTC. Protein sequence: CASSHLRGGGYGYTF.

CDR3 in DNA: TGTGCCAGCAGCTTAGATGAGGGCAATGAGCAGTTCTTC. This gives the protein CASSLDEGNEQFF. The genes are TRBV7-9 and TRBJ2-1, with D possibly being TRBD2 (5 bases). Per the germline V gene, CDR1 is SEHNR and CDR2 is FQNEAQ (reference sequence). Between the trimmed V and J ends, which lost 1 base and 6 bases, there was a span of 7 bases. The CDR3 is 13 amino acids.

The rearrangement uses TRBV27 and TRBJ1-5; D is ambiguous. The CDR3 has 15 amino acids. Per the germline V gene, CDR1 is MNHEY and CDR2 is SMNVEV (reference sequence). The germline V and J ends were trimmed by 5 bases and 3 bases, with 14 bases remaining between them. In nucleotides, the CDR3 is TGTGCCAGCAGTCCGAGGACCGGTTTCAATCAGCCCCAGCATTTT. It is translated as CASSPRTGFNQPQHF.

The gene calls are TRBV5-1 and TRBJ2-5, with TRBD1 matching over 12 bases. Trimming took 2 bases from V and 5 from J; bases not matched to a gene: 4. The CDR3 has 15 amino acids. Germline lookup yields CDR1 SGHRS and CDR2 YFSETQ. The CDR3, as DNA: TGCGCCAGCAGCTTCGGGACAGGGGGCAGGGAGACCCAGTACTTC. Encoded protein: CASSFGTGGRETQYF.

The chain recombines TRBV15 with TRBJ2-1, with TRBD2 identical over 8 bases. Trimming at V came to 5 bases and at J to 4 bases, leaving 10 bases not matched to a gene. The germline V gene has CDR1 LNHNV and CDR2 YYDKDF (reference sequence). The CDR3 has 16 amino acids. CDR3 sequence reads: CATSGQSGRNYNEQFF. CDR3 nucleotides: TGTGCCACCAGCGGTCAAAGCGGGAGAAATTACAATGAGCAGTTCTTC.

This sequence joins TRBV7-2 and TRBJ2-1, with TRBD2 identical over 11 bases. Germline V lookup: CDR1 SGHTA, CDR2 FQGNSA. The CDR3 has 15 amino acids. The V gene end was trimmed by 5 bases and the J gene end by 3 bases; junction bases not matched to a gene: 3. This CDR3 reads CASSPGLADYNEQFF. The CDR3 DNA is TGTGCCAGCAGCCCGGGACTAGCGGACTACAATGAGCAGTTCTTC.

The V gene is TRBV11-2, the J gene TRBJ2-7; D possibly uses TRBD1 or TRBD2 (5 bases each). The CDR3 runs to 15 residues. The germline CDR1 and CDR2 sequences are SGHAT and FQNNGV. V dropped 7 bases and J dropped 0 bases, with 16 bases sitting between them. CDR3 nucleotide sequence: TGTGCCAGCAACTCCTTGGGGACGTACTCCTACGAGCAGTACTTC. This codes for CASNSLGTYSYEQYF.

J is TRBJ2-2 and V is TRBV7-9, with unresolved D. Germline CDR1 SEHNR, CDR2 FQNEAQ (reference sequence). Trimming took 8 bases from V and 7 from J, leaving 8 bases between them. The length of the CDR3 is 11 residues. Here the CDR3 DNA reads TGTGCCAGCGTGGGAATCGGGGAGCTGTTTTTT. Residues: CASVGIGELFF.

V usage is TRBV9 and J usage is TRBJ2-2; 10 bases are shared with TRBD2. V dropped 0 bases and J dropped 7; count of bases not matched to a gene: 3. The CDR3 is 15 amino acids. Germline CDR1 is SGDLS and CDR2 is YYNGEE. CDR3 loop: CASSVGGTSDGELFF. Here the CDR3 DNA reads TGTGCCAGCAGCGTAGGAGGGACTAGCGACGGGGAGCTGTTTTTT.

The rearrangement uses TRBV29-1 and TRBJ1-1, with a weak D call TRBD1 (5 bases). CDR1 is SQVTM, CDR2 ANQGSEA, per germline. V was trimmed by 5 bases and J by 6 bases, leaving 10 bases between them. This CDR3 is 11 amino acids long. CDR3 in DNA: TGCAGCGTTCCTCAGGGCCCTGAAGCTTTCTTT. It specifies CSVPQGPEAFF.

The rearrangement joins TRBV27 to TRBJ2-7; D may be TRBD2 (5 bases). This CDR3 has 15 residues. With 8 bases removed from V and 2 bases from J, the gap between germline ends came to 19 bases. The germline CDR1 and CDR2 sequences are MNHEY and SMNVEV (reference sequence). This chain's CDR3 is CASRDPAGIPYEQYF. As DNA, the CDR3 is TGTGCCAGCCGAGACCCCGCGGGTATTCCCTACGAGCAGTACTTC.

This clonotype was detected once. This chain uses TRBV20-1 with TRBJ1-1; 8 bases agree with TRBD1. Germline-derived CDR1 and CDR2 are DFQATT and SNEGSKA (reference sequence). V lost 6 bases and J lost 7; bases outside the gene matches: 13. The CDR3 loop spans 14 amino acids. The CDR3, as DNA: TGCAGTGCCACAGGACAGGGCGGCTGGAGTGAAGCTTTCTTT. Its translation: CSATGQGGWSEAFF.

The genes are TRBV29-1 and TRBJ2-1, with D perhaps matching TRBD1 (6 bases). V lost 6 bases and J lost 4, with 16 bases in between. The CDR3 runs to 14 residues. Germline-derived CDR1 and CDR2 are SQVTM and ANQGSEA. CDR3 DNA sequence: TGCAGCGTCCCAGTCAGGGGTCAATACAATGAGCAGTTCTTC. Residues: CSVPVRGQYNEQFF.

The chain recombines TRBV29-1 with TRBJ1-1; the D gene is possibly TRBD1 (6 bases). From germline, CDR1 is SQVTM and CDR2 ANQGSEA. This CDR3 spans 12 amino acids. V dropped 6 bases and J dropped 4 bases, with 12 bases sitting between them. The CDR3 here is CSVEQGTTEAFF. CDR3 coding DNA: TGCAGCGTGGAACAGGGAACCACTGAAGCTTTCTTT.

The CDR3, as DNA: TGTGCCAGCAGCTTTGCCGGCAGCTCCTACGAGCAGTACTTC. This codes for CASSFAGSSYEQYF. This sequence joins TRBV7-9 and TRBJ2-7; D call uncertain. V gave up 3 bases and J gave up 0 bases, with 9 bases separating them. The germline V gene has CDR1 SEHNR and CDR2 FQNEAQ (reference sequence). The CDR3 runs 14 residues. Supplemented by reference TRBV7-9 and TRBJ2-7, the full variable domain reads DTGVSQNPRHKITKRGQNVTFRCDPISEHNRLYWYRQTLGQGPEFLTYFQNEAQLEKSRLLSDRFSAERPKGSFSTLEIQRTEQGDSAMYLCASSFAGSSYEQYFGPGTRLTVT.

The CDR3 protein is CASRGDTNTGELFF. The CDR3 DNA sequence: TGTGCCAGCAGGGGGGACACTAACACCGGGGAGCTGTTTTTT. This chain uses TRBV7-9 with TRBJ2-2, with D possibly matching TRBD1 (6 bases). CDR3 length: 14 amino acids. V was trimmed by 6 bases and J by 2 bases, leaving 10 bases between them. Germline CDR1 and CDR2: SEHNR and FQNEAQ (reference sequence).

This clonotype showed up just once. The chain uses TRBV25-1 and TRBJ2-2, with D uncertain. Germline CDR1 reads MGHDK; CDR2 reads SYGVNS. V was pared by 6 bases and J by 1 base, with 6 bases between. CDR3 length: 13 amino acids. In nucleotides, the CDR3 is TGTGCCAGCAGGGCAGGGAACACCGGGGAGCTGTTTTTT. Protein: CASRAGNTGELFF.

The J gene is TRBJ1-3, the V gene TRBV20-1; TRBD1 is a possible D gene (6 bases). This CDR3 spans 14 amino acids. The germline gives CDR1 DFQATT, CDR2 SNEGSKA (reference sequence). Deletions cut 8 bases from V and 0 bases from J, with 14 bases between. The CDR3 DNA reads TGCAGTTGCTCCAGGGGACTCTCTGGAAACACCATATATTTT. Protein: CSCSRGLSGNTIYF.

As DNA, the CDR3 is TGTGCCAGCAGCCTGGAAGCGGGGGGAGGCACAGATACGCAGTATTTT. Protein: CASSLEAGGGTDTQYF. The V and J genes are TRBV4-2 and TRBJ2-3; TRBD2 agrees at 9 bases. V lost 4 bases to trimming and J lost 1 base; unmatched junction nucleotides: 6. From germline, CDR1 is LGHNA and CDR2 YNFKEQ. The CDR3 runs to 16 residues.

CDR3 amino acids: CASRTAGADGYTF. In nucleotides, the CDR3 is TGTGCCAGCAGAACTGCCGGCGCGGATGGCTACACCTTC. V is TRBV9 and J is TRBJ1-2, with D uncertain. Germline V CDR1 and CDR2: SGDLS, YYNGEE. Trimming removed 5 bases at V and 6 bases at J, with 14 bases between. This CDR3 has 13 amino acids.

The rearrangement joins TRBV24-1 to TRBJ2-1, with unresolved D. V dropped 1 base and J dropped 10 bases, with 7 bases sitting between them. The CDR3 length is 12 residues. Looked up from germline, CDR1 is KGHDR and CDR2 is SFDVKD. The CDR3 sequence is CATSDLSEEQFF. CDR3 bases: TGTGCCACCAGTGATTTATCGGAGGAGCAGTTCTTC.

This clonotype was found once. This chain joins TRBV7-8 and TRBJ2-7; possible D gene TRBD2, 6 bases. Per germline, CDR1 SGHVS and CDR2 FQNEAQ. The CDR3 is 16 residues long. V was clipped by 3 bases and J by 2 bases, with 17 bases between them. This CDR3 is CASSFGFSGSPYEQYF. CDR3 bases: TGTGCCAGCAGCTTCGGGTTTAGCGGCTCTCCCTACGAGCAGTACTTC.

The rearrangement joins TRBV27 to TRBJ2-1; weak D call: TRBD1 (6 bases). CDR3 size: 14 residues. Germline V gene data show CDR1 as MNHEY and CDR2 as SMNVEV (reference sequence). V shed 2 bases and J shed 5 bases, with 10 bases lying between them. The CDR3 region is CASSLLDSNNEQFF. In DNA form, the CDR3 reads TGTGCCAGCAGTTTACTGGACAGTAACAATGAGCAGTTCTTC.

The CDR3 sequence: CASSSGTSGGVVPYEQYF. The DNA of the CDR3 is TGCGCCAGCAGCTCCGGGACTAGCGGGGGAGTTGTACCCTACGAGCAGTACTTC. This chain joins TRBV5-1 and TRBJ2-7; TRBD2 agrees at 14 bases. The germline V gene encodes CDR1 SGHRS and CDR2 YFSETQ. J gave up 2 bases and V 3 bases, and 10 bases lay outside the gene matches. The CDR3 is 18 amino acids.

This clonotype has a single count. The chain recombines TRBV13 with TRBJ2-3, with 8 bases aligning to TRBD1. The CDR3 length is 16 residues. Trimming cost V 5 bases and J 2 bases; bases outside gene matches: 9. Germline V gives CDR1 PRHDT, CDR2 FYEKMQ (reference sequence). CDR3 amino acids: CASSTRTGKPTDTQYF. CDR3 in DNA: TGTGCCAGCAGCACTCGGACAGGGAAGCCCACAGATACGCAGTATTTT.

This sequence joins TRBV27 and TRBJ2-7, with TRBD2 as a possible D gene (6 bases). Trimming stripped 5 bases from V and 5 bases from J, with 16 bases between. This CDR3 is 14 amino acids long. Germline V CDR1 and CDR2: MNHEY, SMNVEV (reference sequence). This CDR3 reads CASSRGGRAHEQYF. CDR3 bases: TGTGCCAGCAGTCGTGGAGGGCGCGCCCACGAGCAGTACTTC.

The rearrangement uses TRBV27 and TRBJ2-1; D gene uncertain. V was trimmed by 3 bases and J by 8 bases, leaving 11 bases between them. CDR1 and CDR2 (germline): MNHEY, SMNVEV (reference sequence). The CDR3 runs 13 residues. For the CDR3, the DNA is TGTGCCAGCAGTTTTGCGGAGCTCCATGAGCAGTTCTTC. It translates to CASSFAELHEQFF.

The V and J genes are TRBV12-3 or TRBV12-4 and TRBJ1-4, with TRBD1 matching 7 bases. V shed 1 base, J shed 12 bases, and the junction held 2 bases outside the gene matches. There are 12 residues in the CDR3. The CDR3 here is CASSLEGTELFF. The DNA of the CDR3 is TGTGCCAGCAGTTTAGAGGGGACAGAACTGTTTTTT.